This TCR beta chain was obtained from a study of shared T cell receptors in the human thymus. This clone came up once. CDR1 MNHNY and CDR2 SVGAGI come from the germline V gene (reference sequence). The CDR3 consists of 15 residues. J was trimmed by 0 bases and V by 5 bases; bases with no gene match: 7. Only in-frame clones appear in the TCRdb table, and some are missing; sequencing was by immunoSEQ multiplex PCR. The sample shows 630,000 or so clones, roughly 86% of them seen only once. These sequences were also reported in another study, on human thymus T cells.

The TCR sequence derives from a boy under two years old with a congenital heart defect. Sequencing used thymocytes. The chain is built from TRBV6-6 and TRBJ2-7, with 7 positions matching TRBD2. CDR3 region: CASSVSGTNSYEQYF. Written as DNA, the CDR3 is TGTGCCAGCAGTGTGAGCGGGACCAACTCCTACGAGCAGTACTTC.